The source of this TCR beta chain is a study of T cell responses to AZD1222 COVID-19 vaccine. The CDR3 length is 12 residues. CDR1 is SNHLY, CDR2 FYNNEI, per germline. The V gene lost 4 bases and the J gene lost 7 bases, with 10 bases spanning the gap. Points on this clone: Antigen specificity is unknown.

Only in-frame clones appear in the TCRdb table, and some are missing; sequencing was by immunoSEQ multiplex PCR. The sample shows roughly 93,000 clones, roughly 88% of them seen only once. Study-level results: The sample set comprised mostly white British donors with more females, and clonal diversity was possibly underestimated.

Source: peripheral blood, taken on day 0 of AZD1222 vaccination. The TCR comes from an adult in good health. The rearrangement joins TRBV2 to TRBJ1-1; D might be TRBD1 (6 bases). CDR3 protein: CASSVQGREAFF. CDR3 in DNA: TGTGCCAGCAGTGTACAGGGCCGTGAAGCTTTCTTT.